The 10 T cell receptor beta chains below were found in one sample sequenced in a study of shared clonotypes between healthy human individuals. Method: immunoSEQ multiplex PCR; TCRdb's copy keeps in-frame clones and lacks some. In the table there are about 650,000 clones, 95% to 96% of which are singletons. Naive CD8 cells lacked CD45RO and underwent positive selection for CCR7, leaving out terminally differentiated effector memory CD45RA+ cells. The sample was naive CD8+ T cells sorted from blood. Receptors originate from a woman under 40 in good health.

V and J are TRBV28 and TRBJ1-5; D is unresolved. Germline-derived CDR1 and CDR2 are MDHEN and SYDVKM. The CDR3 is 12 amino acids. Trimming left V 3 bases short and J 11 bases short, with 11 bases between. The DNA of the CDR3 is TGTGCCAGCAGTTTGGGGAAGACGGCCCAGCATTTT. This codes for CASSLGKTAQHF.

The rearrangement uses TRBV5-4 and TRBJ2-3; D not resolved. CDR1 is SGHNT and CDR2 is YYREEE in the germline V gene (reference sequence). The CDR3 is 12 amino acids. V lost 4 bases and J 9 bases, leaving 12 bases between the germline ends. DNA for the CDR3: TGTGCCAGCAGCCGACGAGGAGCAACGCAGTATTTT. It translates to CASSRRGATQYF.

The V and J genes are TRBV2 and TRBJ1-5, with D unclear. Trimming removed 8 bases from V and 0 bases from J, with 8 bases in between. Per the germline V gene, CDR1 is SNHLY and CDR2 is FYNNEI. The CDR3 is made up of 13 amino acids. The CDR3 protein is CASGDYSNQPQHF. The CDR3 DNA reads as TGTGCCAGCGGAGACTATAGCAATCAGCCCCAGCATTTT.

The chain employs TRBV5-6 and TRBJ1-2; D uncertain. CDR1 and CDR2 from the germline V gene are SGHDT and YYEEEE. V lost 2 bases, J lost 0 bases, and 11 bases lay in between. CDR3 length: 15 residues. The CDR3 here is CASSFPGYANYGYTF. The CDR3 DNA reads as TGTGCCAGCAGCTTCCCGGGGTATGCTAACTATGGCTACACCTTC.

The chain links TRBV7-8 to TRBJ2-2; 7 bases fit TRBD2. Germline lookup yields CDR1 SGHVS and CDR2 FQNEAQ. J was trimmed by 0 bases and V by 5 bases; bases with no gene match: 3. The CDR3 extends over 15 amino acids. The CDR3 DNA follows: TGTGCCAGCAGCCCTAGCGGAACGAACACCGGGGAGCTGTTTTTT. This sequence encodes CASSPSGTNTGELFF. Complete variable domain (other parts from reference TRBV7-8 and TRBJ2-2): GAGVSQSPRYKVAKRGQDVALRCDPISGHVSLFWYQQALGQGPEFLTYFQNEAQLDKSGLPSDRFFAERPEGSVSTLKIQRTQQEDSAVYLCASSPSGTNTGELFFGEGSRLTVL.

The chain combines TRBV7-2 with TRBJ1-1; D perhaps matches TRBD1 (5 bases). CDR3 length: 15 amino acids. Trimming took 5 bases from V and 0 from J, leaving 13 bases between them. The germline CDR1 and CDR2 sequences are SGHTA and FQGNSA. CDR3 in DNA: TGTGCCAGCAGCCAGACGGGGCTCATGAACACTGAAGCTTTCTTT. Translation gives CASSQTGLMNTEAFF.

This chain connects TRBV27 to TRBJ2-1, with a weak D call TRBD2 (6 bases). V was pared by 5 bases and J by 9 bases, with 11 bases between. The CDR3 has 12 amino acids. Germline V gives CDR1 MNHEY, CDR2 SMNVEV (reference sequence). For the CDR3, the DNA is TGTGCCAGCAGTACGACTAGTTTTGAGCAGTTCTTC. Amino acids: CASSTTSFEQFF.

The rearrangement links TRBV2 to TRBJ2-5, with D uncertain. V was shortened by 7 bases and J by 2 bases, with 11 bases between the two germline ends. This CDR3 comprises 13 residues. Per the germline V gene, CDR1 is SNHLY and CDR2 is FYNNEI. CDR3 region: CASTDRAQETQYF. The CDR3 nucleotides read TGTGCCAGCACCGACCGCGCACAAGAGACCCAGTACTTC. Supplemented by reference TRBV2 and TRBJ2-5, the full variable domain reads EPEVTQTPSHQVTQMGQEVILRCVPISNHLYFYWYRQILGQKVEFLVSFYNNEISEKSEIFDDQFSVERPDGSNFTLKIRSTKLEDSAMYFCASTDRAQETQYFGPGTRLLVL.

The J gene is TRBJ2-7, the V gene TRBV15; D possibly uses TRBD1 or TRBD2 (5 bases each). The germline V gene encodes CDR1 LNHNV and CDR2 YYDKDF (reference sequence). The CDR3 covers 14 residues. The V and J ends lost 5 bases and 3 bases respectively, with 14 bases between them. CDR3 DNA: TGTGCCACCAGCGAGCCGGGACGGTACTACGAGCAGTACTTC. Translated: CATSEPGRYYEQYF. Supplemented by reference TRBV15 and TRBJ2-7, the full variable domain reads DAMVIQNPRYQVTQFGKPVTLSCSQTLNHNVMYWYQQKSSQAPKLLFHYYDKDFNNEADTPDNFQSRRPNTSFCFLDIRSPGLGDTAMYLCATSEPGRYYEQYFGPGTRLTVT.

CDR3 DNA sequence: TGTGCCAGCAGTGTGAGGAGCTCGAACACTGAAGCTTTCTTT. Translated: CASSVRSSNTEAFF. This sequence joins TRBV2 and TRBJ1-1; no clear D gene. The CDR3 extends over 14 amino acids. V was cut by 4 bases and J by 1 base, with 10 bases left in between. The germline V gene has CDR1 SNHLY and CDR2 FYNNEI.